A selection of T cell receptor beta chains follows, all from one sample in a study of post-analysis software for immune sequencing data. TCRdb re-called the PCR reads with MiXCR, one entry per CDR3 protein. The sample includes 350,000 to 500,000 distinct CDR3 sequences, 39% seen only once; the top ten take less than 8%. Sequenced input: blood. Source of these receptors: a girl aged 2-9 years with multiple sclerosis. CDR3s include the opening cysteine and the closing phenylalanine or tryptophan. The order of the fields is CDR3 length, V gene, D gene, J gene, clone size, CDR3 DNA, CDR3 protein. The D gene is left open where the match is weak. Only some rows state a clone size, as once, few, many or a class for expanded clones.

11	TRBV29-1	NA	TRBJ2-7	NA	TGCAGCGTTCTGAGAGGAAACGAGCAGTACTTC	CSVLRGNEQYF
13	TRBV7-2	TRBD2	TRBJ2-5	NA	TGTGCCAGCAGCTTACTAGCGGAAGAGACCCAGTACTTC	CASSLLAEETQYF
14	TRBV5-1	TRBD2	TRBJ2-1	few	TGCGCCAGCAGCGTCCTAGCGGGACACAATGAGCAGTTCTTC	CASSVLAGHNEQFF
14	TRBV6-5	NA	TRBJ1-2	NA	TGTGCCAGCAGCCGCGTCCGGACCTTCTATGGCTACACCTTC	CASSRVRTFYGYTF
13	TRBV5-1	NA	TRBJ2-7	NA	TGCGCCAGCAGCTCAGGTTCCCTCTACGAGCAGTACTTC	CASSSGSLYEQYF
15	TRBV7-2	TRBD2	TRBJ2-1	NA	TGTGCCAGCAGCCCGGGAGGCGGGGTCTACAATGAGCAGTTCTTC	CASSPGGGVYNEQFF
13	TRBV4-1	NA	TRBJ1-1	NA	TGCGCCAGCAGCCAACCCGGAAACACTGAAGCTTTCTTT	CASSQPGNTEAFF
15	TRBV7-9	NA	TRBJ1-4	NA	TGTGCCAGCAGCCGACCCGGGACGGAGAATGAAAAACTGTTTTTT	CASSRPGTENEKLFF
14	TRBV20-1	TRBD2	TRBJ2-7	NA	TGCAGTGTCAGTAGGCTAGCGGATTCCTACGAGCAGTACTTC	CSVSRLADSYEQYF
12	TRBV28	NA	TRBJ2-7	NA	TGTGCCAGCAGTTCGATACTTTACGAGCAGTACTTC	CASSSILYEQYF
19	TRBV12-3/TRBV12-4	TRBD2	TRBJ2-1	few	TGTGCCAGCAGTGTAGGGAAGCTTGGACTAGCGGGAGTTTTTGATGAGCAGTTCTTC	CASSVGKLGLAGVFDEQFF
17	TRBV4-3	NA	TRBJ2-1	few	TGCGCCAGCAGCGCCCACGCCGGGACCGCATCCTACAATGAGCAGTTCTTC	CASSAHAGTASYNEQFF
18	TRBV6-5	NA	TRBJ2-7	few	TGTGCCAGCAGTTCCCGAAATAGACGACGGAGGGGGTCCTACGAGCAGTACTTC	CASSSRNRRRRGSYEQYF
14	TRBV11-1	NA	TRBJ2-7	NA	TGTGCCAGCAGCTTAGAGGTCAGCTCCTACGAGCAGTACTTC	CASSLEVSSYEQYF
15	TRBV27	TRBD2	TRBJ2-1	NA	TGTGCCAGCAGTCTACTAGCGGACCCTCCCACTGAGCAGTTTTTC	CASSLLADPPTEQFF
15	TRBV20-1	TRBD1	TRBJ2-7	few	TGCAGTGCTAGAGATCGGACAGGGGGTGGCGACGAGCAGTACTTC	CSARDRTGGGDEQYF
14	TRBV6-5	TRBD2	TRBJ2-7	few	TGTGCCAGCAGTCAAGGGACTATTTTCTACGAGCAGTACTTC	CASSQGTIFYEQYF
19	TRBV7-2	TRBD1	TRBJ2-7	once	TGTGCCAGCAGCCTACTTAGGCGGCCAGCTCAGGACAGGTATAACGAGCAGTACTTC	CASSLLRRPAQDRYNEQYF
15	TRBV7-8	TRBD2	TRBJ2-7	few	TGTGCCAGCAGCTCCGTCCTAGCGGGAAGAAACGAGCAGTACTTC	CASSSVLAGRNEQYF
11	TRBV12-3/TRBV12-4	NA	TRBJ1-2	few	TGTGCCAGCATTCAACAGGGTCGCTACACCTTC	CASIQQGRYTF
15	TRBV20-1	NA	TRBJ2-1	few	TGCAGTGCTAGAGATCGGGCTAGTGGGGGCAATGAGCAGTTCTTC	CSARDRASGGNEQFF
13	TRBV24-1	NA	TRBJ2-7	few	TGTGCCACCAGTGCAGGATCAAGCTACGAGCAGTACTTC	CATSAGSSYEQYF
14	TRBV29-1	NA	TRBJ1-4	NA	TGCAGCGTTGAAAGGGCAGGGGATGGTGAAAAACTGTTTTTT	CSVERAGDGEKLFF
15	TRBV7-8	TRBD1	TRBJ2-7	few	TGTGCCAGCAGCTTAGAGACAGGGGGCAGCTACGAGCAGTACTTC	CASSLETGGSYEQYF
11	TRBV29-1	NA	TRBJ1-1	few	TGCAGCACGGGAGGGTACACTGAAGCTTTCTTT	CSTGGYTEAFF
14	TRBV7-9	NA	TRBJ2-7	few	TGTGCCAGCAGCCCGACAGAGCAAGTGTACGAGCAGTACTTC	CASSPTEQVYEQYF
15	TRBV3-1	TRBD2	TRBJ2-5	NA	TGTGCCAGCAGCCAAGTACTAGCGTCTCAAGAGACCCAGTACTTC	CASSQVLASQETQYF
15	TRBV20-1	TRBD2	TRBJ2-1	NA	TGCAGCCGACTAGCGGGAGGTCTCTCCTACAATGAGCAGTTCTTC	CSRLAGGLSYNEQFF
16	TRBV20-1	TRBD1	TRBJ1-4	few	TGCAGTGCTAGAGATATTAGCCAGGGGGTCTATGAAAAACTGTTTTTT	CSARDISQGVYEKLFF
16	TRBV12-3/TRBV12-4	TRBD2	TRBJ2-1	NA	TGTGCCAGCAGTTTTGACGGGGGGGTTTCCTACAATGAGCAGTTCTTC	CASSFDGGVSYNEQFF
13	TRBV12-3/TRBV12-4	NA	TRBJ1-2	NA	TGTGCCAGCAGTTTTAGTCAGGAATGGGGCTACACCTTC	CASSFSQEWGYTF
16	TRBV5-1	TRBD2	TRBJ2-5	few	TGCGCCAGCAGCATATTAGCGGGAAACCCTCAAGAGACCCAGTACTTC	CASSILAGNPQETQYF
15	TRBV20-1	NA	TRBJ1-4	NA	TGCAGTGCTAAAGGGGATTTGGCCCGTGGAGAAAAACTGTTTTTT	CSAKGDLARGEKLFF
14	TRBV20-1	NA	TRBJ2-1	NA	TGCAGTGCCCGGACATCTAGCTCCTACAATGAGCAGTTCTTC	CSARTSSSYNEQFF
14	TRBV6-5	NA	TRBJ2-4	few	TGTGCCAGCAGACCGGACGGAGGCGGTGGCATTCAGTACTTC	CASRPDGGGGIQYF
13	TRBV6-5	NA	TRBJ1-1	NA	TGTGCCAGCAGTTACATAGGTCGCACTGAAGCTTTCTTT	CASSYIGRTEAFF
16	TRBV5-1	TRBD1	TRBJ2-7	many	TGCGCCAGCAGCTTGACCCCGACAGGGGGCTCCTACGAGCAGTACTTC	CASSLTPTGGSYEQYF
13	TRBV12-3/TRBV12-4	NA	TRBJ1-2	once	TGTGCCAGCAGTTACCGGACCAAATGGGGCTACACCTTC	CASSYRTKWGYTF
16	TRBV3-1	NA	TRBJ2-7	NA	TGTGCCAGCAGCCCCTTCGGGCGGAAGAACTCCTACGAGCAGTACTTC	CASSPFGRKNSYEQYF
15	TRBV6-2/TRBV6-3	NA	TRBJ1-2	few	TGTGCCAGCAGCGACCCCGGGAGCAGGGCCTATGGCTACACCTTC	CASSDPGSRAYGYTF
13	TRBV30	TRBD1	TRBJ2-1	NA	TGTGCCTGGAGGACAGGGTCGTACAATGAGCAGTTCTTC	CAWRTGSYNEQFF